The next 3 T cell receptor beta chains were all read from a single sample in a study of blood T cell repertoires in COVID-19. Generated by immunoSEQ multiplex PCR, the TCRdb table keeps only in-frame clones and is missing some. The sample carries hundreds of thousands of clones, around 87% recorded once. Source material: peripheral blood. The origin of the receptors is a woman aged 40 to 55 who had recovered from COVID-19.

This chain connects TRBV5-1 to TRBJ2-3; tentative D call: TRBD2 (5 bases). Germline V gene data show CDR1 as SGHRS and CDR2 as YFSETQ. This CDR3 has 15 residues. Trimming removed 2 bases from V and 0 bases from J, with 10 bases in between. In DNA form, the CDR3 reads TGCGCCAGCAGCTTCTTGAGCGGTAGCACAGATACGCAGTATTTT. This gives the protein CASSFLSGSTDTQYF. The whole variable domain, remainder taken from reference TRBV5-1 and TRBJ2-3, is KAGVTQTPRYLIKTRGQQVTLSCSPISGHRSVSWYQQTPGQGLQFLFEYFSETQRNKGNFPGRFSGRQFSNSRSEMNVSTLELGDSALYLCASSFLSGSTDTQYFGPGTRLTVL.

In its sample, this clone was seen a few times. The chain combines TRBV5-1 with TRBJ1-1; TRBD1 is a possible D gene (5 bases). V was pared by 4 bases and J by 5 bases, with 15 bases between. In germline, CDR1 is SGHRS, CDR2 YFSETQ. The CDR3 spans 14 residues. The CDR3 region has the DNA TGCGCCAGCAGCGCGGGCCAGGGAGGGACTGAAGCTTTCTTT. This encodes CASSAGQGGTEAFF.

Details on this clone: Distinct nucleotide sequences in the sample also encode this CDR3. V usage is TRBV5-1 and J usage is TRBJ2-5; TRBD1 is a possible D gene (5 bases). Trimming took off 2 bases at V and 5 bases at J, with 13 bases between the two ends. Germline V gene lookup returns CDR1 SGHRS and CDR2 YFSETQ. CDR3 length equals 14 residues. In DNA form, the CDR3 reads TGCGCCAGCAGCTTTGGGCAGGGTGGGGAGACCCAGTACTTC. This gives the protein CASSFGQGGETQYF.